Presented here are 20 T cell receptor beta chains from one specimen sequenced in a study of human T cells and chemical hapten exposure. MiXCR, run by TCRdb on the RACE reads, gives a single entry per CDR3 protein. The sample holds about 270,000 distinct CDR3 sequences; around 7.3% are singletons and the top ten take 0.9% to 1.5%. Regarding time point: pre-sensitization, week 0. Treatment specified: therapeutic diphenylcyclopropenone sensitization with weekly scalp DPC. The sequencing here drew on whole blood, taken in connection with sensitization to the hapten diphenylcyclopropenone (DPC). These TCRs come from a man between 18 and 29 years old with alopecia areata. Some clones in this sample may be carry-over from other donors' samples.

This clonotype came up a few times. This rearrangement joins TRBV3-1 to TRBJ2-7, with D tentatively TRBD1 or TRBD2 (5 bases each). This CDR3 has 15 residues. Trimming stripped 0 bases from V and 2 bases from J, with 11 bases between. The germline gives CDR1 LGHDT, CDR2 YNNKEL (reference sequence). As DNA, the CDR3 is TGTGCCAGCAGCCAAGAAGCCGGGGACCCCTACGAGCAGTACTTC. The encoded protein is CASSQEAGDPYEQYF.

The sample holds a few counts of this clonotype. The chain joins TRBV4-3 to TRBJ1-6, with a tentative D call TRBD1 (5 bases). The germline V and J ends were trimmed by 3 bases and 4 bases, with 19 bases remaining between them. The CDR3 consists of 18 residues. Germline loops: CDR1 LGHNA, CDR2 YSLEER. CDR3 region: CASSHHRTGQRYNSPLHF. The CDR3 DNA reads as TGCGCCAGCAGCCACCATCGGACCGGACAAAGATATAATTCACCCCTCCACTTT.

This rearrangement joins TRBV6-2 or TRBV6-3 to TRBJ2-5, with no clear D. V was shortened by 7 bases and J by 5 bases, with 14 bases between the two germline ends. The CDR3 is 13 residues long. The germline V gene encodes CDR1 MNHEY and CDR2 SVGEGT. CDR3 loop: CASTWVGLETQYF. The CDR3, as DNA: TGTGCCAGCACTTGGGTTGGATTGGAGACCCAGTACTTC.

This rearrangement joins TRBV12-5 to TRBJ1-1; tentatively, D is TRBD1 (5 bases). V lost 0 bases, J lost 5 bases, and 13 bases lay in between. The CDR3 is 15 residues long. Germline V CDR1 and CDR2: LGHNT, FRNRAP. Here the CDR3 DNA reads TGTGCTAGTGGTTTGGTACTGGGGCAGAAGACTGAAGCTTTCTTT. Its translation: CASGLVLGQKTEAFF. The full variable domain, its missing parts supplied by reference TRBV12-5 and TRBJ1-1, is DARVTQTPRHKVTEMGQEVTMRCQPILGHNTVFWYRQTMMQGLELLAYFRNRAPLDDSGMPKDRFSAEMPDATLATLKIQPSEPRDSAVYFCASGLVLGQKTEAFFGQGTRLTVV.

This clonotype was detected many times. The chain recombines TRBV7-9 with TRBJ2-2, with D unclear. CDR1 SEHNR and CDR2 FQNEAQ come from the germline V gene (reference sequence). This CDR3 is 12 amino acids long. V was shortened by 6 bases and J by 3 bases, with 5 bases between the two germline ends. The DNA for the CDR3 is TGTGCCAGCAGTTTGGACACCGGGGAGCTGTTTTTT. This sequence encodes CASSLDTGELFF. Full variable domain (outside the CDR3, taken from reference TRBV7-9 and TRBJ2-2): DTGVSQNPRHKITKRGQNVTFRCDPISEHNRLYWYRQTLGQGPEFLTYFQNEAQLEKSRLLSDRFSAERPKGSFSTLEIQRTEQGDSAMYLCASSLDTGELFFGEGSRLTVL.

Here the CDR3 reads CASSPTQGRATGELFF. The CDR3 nucleotides are TGTGCCAGCAGCCCTACACAGGGAAGGGCCACCGGGGAGCTGTTTTTT. The chain combines TRBV12-3 or TRBV12-4 with TRBJ2-2; maybe TRBD1 (6 bases). CDR3 length equals 16 residues. Trimming removed 6 bases at V and 4 bases at J, with 18 bases between.

This clonotype was seen more than once but under ten times. The J gene is TRBJ2-1, the V gene TRBV29-1, with D maybe TRBD1 (5 bases). With 6 bases removed from V and 7 bases from J, the gap between germline ends came to 7 bases. The CDR3 totals 10 residues. The germline V gene has CDR1 SQVTM and CDR2 ANQGSEA. The CDR3 here is CSVQENEQFF. The CDR3 nucleotides read TGCAGCGTACAGGAGAATGAGCAGTTCTTC.

The chain is built from TRBV2 and TRBJ1-5; TRBD1 aligns across 7 bases. Trimming removed 7 bases from V and 3 bases from J; junction bases left unmatched: 9. Germline values: CDR1 SNHLY, CDR2 FYNNEI. The CDR3 is 15 amino acids. Here the CDR3 DNA reads TGTGCCAGCATTACTGACAGGGCCGACAATCAGCCCCAGCATTTT. Protein product: CASITDRADNQPQHF.

V usage is TRBV24-1 and J usage is TRBJ2-1; no clear D. CDR1 and CDR2 from the germline V gene are KGHDR and SFDVKD. V was cut by 9 bases and J by 0 bases, with 8 bases left in between. The CDR3 loop spans 13 amino acids. CDR3 protein: CATSSVSYNEQFF. The CDR3 nucleotides are TGTGCCACCTCCTCCGTCTCCTACAATGAGCAGTTCTTC.

This clonotype was detected a few times. J is TRBJ2-3 and V is TRBV9, with D uncertain. The CDR3 totals 16 residues. The V gene lost 3 bases and the J gene lost 5 bases, with 19 bases spanning the gap. Germline CDR1 is SGDLS and CDR2 is YYNGEE. This CDR3 reads CASSGGLRRDGDTQYF. The CDR3 DNA follows: TGTGCCAGCAGCGGCGGTTTGAGAAGGGATGGAGATACGCAGTATTTT.

J is TRBJ2-1 and V is TRBV15; D might be TRBD2 (5 bases). This CDR3 region has 15 residues. Germline lookup yields CDR1 LNHNV and CDR2 YYDKDF (reference sequence). V lost 3 bases and J lost 0, with 9 bases in between. This CDR3 reads CATSRDLSSYNEQFF. For the CDR3, the DNA is TGTGCCACCAGCAGGGACTTAAGCTCCTACAATGAGCAGTTCTTC.

This clonotype has just a few counts. The chain links TRBV6-1 to TRBJ2-7, with D perhaps matching TRBD2 (5 bases). Germline-derived CDR1 and CDR2 are MNHNS and SASEGT. Deletions cut 5 bases from V and 6 bases from J, with 11 bases between. This CDR3 has 12 residues. CDR3 region: CASSPREGEQYF. The CDR3 coding sequence is TGTGCCAGCAGTCCTAGAGAGGGCGAGCAGTACTTC.

This clonotype has ten or more counts. The V gene is TRBV20-1, the J gene TRBJ1-3; D remains unclear. The CDR3 has 14 residues. The germline V gene encodes CDR1 DFQATT and CDR2 SNEGSKA (reference sequence). Trimming removed 0 bases from V and 10 bases from J, with 16 bases in between. The CDR3 nucleotides are TGCAGTGCTAGAGATATTACAGTGGAAACAACCATATATTTT. Translated: CSARDITVETTIYF.

The rearrangement links TRBV7-2 to TRBJ1-4; D not resolved. The germline V gene encodes CDR1 SGHTA and CDR2 FQGNSA. The CDR3 runs to 15 residues. Trimming cost V 6 bases and J 0 bases, with 11 bases left between them. CDR3 in DNA: TGTGCCAGCAGTTCTAGTCGGGCAACTAATGAAAAACTGTTTTTT. As protein: CASSSSRATNEKLFF.

The V call is TRBV6-2 or TRBV6-3, the J call TRBJ1-1; the match to TRBD1 covers 7 bases. The ends lost 2 bases at V and 2 bases at J; junction bases unmatched: 11. CDR3 length: 17 residues. Germline lookup yields CDR1 MNHEY and CDR2 SVGEGT. The chain's CDR3 is CASSYPSGRGFNTEAFF. In DNA form, the CDR3 reads TGTGCCAGCAGTTACCCCTCGGGCAGGGGGTTTAACACTGAAGCTTTCTTT.

This sequence joins TRBV9 and TRBJ1-6, with D tentatively TRBD1 (6 bases). Germline CDR1 is SGDLS and CDR2 is YYNGEE. The V end lost 5 bases, the J end lost 5 bases, and 14 bases lay between the germline ends. This CDR3 has 15 residues. The CDR3 is CASRAVGTNNSPLHF. The DNA of the CDR3 is TGTGCCAGCAGGGCCGTCGGGACAAATAATTCACCCCTCCACTTT.

In its sample, this clonotype was seen a few times. This chain joins TRBV4-3 and TRBJ1-2, with 7 bases fitting TRBD1. The J segment lost 3 bases and the V segment lost 1 base, leaving 8 bases of the junction unmatched. CDR3 size: 16 residues. CDR1 LGHNA and CDR2 YSLEER come from the germline V gene. This chain's CDR3 is CASSQGDNTGDYGYTF. Written as DNA, the CDR3 is TGCGCCAGCAGCCAAGGGGACAATACAGGGGACTATGGCTACACCTTC.

J is TRBJ2-6 and V is TRBV3-1; D not resolved. This CDR3 is built from 15 residues. V shed 1 base and J shed 3 bases, with 7 bases lying between them. CDR1 and CDR2 from the germline V gene are LGHDT and YNNKEL (reference sequence). The CDR3: CASSQAAGGANVLTF. The CDR3 nucleotides are TGTGCCAGCAGCCAAGCTGCAGGTGGGGCCAACGTCCTGACTTTC.

This clonotype was seen a few times. This sequence joins TRBV10-3 and TRBJ2-5; 8 nucleotides agree with TRBD2. Trimming removed 2 bases from V and 1 base from J; junction bases left unmatched: 3. CDR3 length: 15 residues. The germline CDR1 and CDR2 sequences are ENHRY and SYGVKD. The CDR3 loop is CAISEMRGAQETQYF. The CDR3 DNA sequence: TGTGCCATCAGTGAGATGCGGGGGGCCCAAGAGACCCAGTACTTC.

This chain's CDR3 is CASSLVIGSTDTQYF. As DNA, the CDR3 is TGTGCCAGCAGCTTAGTGATCGGAAGCACAGATACGCAGTATTTT. This sequence joins TRBV7-2 and TRBJ2-3; D remains ambiguous. This CDR3 has 15 residues. Germline-derived CDR1 and CDR2 are SGHTA and FQGNSA. V lost 1 base and J lost 0, with 8 bases in between.